This paragraph reports one TCR beta chain. Its antigen is undetermined. This specimen belongs to a study of T-cell memory formation after mild COVID-19. Study observations and caveats: There was a balanced CD4/CD8 profile in clones contracting day 15 to 85, and later expanders leaned CD4+.

Deletions cut 3 bases from V and 4 bases from J, with 16 bases between. This CDR3 is 15 amino acids long. In germline, CDR1 is SGHDT, CDR2 YYEEEE. From the 5' RACE reads, TCRdb called clonotypes with MiXCR, one entry per CDR3 protein. There are 350,000 or so distinct CDR3 sequences in the sample; over 10% occur only once, and around a fifth lies in the top ten. V is TRBV5-6 and J is TRBJ2-5, with D possibly TRBD2 on 6 matching bases. The source material was PBMCs or a T cell subset sorted from them (not recorded which). The receptor was isolated from a man younger than 35 who had mild COVID-19 (a few samples of this study predate the infection). Cell type and time point are not known. This CDR3 reads CASSSGLEGRETQYF. The CDR3 DNA reads TGTGCCAGCAGCTCGGGACTGGAAGGTCGAGAGACCCAGTACTTC.